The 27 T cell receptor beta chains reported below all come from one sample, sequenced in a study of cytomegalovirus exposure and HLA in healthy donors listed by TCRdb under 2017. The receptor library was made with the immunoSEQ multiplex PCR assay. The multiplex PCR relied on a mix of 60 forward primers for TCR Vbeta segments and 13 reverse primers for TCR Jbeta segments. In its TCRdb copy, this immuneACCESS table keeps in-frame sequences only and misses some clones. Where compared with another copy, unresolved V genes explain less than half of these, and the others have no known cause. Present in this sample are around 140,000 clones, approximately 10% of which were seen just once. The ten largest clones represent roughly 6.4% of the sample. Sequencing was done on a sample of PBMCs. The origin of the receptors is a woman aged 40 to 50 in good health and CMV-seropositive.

CDR3 nucleotide sequence: TGTGCCAGCAGCAAAGGGACTAGCGGGGGGAACACCGGGGAGCTGTTTTTT. Translating it yields CASSKGTSGGNTGELFF. The rearrangement joins TRBV9 to TRBJ2-2, with TRBD2 matching 14 bases. The CDR3 consists of 17 residues. V dropped 4 bases and J dropped 1; count of bases not matched to a gene: 3. In germline, CDR1 is SGDLS, CDR2 YYNGEE.

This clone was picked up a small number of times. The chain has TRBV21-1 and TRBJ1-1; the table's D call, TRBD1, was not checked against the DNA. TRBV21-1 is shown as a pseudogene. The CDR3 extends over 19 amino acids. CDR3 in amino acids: CASSMSSTTTGAMNTEAFF. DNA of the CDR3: TGTGCCAGCAGCATGTCTTCAACCACGACAGGAGCGATGAACACTGAAGCTTTCTTT.

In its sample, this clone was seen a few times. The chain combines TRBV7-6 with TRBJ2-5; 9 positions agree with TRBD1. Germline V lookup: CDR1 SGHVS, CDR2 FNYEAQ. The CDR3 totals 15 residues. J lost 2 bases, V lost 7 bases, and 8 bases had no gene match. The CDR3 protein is CASTDLGTGQETQYF. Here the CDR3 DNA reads TGTGCCAGCACCGACCTCGGGACAGGGCAAGAGACCCAGTACTTC. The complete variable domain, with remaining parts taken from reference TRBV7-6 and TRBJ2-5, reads GAGVSQSPRYKVTKRGQDVALRCDPISGHVSLYWYRQALGQGPEFLTYFNYEAQQDKSGLPNDRFSAERPEGSISTLTIQRTEQRDSAMYRCASTDLGTGQETQYFGPGTRLLVL.

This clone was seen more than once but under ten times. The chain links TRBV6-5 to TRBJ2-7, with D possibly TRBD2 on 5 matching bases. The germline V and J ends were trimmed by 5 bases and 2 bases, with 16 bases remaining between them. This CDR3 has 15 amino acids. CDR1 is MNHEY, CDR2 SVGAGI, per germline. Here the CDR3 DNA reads TGTGCCAGCAGTATTGGACCGAGAGGGCCCTACGAGCAGTACTTC. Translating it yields CASSIGPRGPYEQYF.

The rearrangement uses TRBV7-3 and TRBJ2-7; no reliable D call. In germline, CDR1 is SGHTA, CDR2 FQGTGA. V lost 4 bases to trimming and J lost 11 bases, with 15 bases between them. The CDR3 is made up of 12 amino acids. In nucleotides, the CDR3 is TGTGCCAGCAGCTCAAGAGAAGGAGTTAAGTACTTC. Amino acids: CASSSREGVKYF. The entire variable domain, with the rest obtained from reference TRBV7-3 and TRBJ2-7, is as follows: GAGVSQTPSNKVTEKGKYVELRCDPISGHTALYWYRQSLGQGPEFLIYFQGTGAADDSGLPNDRFFAVRPEGSVSTLKIQRTERGDSAVYLCASSSREGVKYFGPGTRLTVT.

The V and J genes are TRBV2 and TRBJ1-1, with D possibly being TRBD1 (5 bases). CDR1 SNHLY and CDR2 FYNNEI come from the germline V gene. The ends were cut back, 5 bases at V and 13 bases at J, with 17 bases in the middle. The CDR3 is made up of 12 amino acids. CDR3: CASSIVTGGDFF. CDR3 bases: TGTGCCAGCAGTATAGTGACGGGGGGAGATTTCTTT.

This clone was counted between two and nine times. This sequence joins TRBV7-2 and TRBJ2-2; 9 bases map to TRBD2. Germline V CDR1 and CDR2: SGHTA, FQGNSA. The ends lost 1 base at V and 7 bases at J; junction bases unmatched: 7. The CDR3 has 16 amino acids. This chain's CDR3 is CASSLVPSGVGGELFF. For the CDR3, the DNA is TGTGCCAGCAGCTTAGTCCCTAGCGGGGTTGGCGGGGAGCTGTTTTTT. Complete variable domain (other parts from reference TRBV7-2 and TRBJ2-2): GAGVSQSPSNKVTEKGKDVELRCDPISGHTALYWYRQSLGQGLEFLIYFQGNSAPDKSGLPSDRFSAERTGGSVSTLTIQRTQQEDSAVYLCASSLVPSGVGGELFFGEGSRLTVL.

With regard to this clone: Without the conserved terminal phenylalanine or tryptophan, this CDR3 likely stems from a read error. CDR3 DNA sequence: TGTGCCAGCAGTTATTCCTCTTACACCGGGGAGCTGTTTGTT. This encodes CASSYSSYTGELFV. The gene calls are TRBV6-5 and TRBJ2-2; no definite D call. Germline V CDR1 and CDR2: MNHEY, SVGAGI. The CDR3 covers 14 residues. The V end was cut by 3 bases, the J end by 3 bases, with 8 bases between.

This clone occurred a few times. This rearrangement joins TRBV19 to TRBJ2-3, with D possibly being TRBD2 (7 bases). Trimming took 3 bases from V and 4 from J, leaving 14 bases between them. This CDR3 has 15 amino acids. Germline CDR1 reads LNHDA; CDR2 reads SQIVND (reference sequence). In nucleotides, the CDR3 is TGTGCCAGTAGTATGTGGGGGGGGCTCGCAGATACGCAGTATTTT. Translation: CASSMWGGLADTQYF.

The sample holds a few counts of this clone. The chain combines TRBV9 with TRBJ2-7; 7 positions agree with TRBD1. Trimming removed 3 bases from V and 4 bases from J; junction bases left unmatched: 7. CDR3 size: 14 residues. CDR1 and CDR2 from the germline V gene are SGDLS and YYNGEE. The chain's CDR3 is CASSANRQGYEQYF. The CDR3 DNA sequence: TGTGCCAGCAGCGCAAATAGACAGGGTTACGAGCAGTACTTC.

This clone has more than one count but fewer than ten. The CDR3 bases are TGTGCCAGCAGTTACTCTTGGGACAGGGGCACTGAAGCTTTCTTT. Amino acids: CASSYSWDRGTEAFF. The rearrangement joins TRBV6-6 to TRBJ1-1, with 10 positions matching TRBD1. V lost 0 bases, J lost 4 bases, and 2 bases stayed unmatched. Germline lookup yields CDR1 MNHNY and CDR2 SVGAGI (reference sequence). The CDR3 loop spans 15 amino acids.

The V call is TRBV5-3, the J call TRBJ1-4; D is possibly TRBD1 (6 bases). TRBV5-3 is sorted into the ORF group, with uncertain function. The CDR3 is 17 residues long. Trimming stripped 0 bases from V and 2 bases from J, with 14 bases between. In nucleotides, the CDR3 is TGTGCCAGAAGCTTGGCCGGACAGCCGACGACTAATGAAAAACTGTTTTTT. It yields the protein CARSLAGQPTTNEKLFF.

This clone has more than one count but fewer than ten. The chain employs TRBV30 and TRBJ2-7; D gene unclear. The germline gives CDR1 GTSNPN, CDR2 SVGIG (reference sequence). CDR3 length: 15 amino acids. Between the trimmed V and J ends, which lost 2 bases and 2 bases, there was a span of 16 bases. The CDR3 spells CAWSLKAQRAYEQYF. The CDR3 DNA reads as TGTGCCTGGAGTCTAAAGGCCCAACGGGCCTACGAGCAGTACTTC. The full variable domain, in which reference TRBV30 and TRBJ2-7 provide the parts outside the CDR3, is SQTIHQWPATLVQPVGSPLSLECTVEGTSNPNLYWYRQAAGRGLQLLFYSVGIGQISSEVPQNLSASRPQDRQFILSSKKLLLSDSGFYLCAWSLKAQRAYEQYFGPGTRLTVT.

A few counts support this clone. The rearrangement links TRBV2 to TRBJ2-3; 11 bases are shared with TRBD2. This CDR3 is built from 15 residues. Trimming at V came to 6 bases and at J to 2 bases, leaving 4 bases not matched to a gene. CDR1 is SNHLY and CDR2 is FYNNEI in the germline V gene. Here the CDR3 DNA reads TGTGCCAGCAGGGCTAGCGGGGGGAACACAGATACGCAGTATTTT. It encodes CASRASGGNTDTQYF.

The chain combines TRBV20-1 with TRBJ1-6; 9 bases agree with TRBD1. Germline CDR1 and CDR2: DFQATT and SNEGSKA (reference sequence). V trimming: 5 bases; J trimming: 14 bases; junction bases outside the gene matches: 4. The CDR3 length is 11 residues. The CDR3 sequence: CSAWDRETLHF. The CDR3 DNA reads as TGCAGTGCTTGGGACAGGGAGACCCTCCACTTT.

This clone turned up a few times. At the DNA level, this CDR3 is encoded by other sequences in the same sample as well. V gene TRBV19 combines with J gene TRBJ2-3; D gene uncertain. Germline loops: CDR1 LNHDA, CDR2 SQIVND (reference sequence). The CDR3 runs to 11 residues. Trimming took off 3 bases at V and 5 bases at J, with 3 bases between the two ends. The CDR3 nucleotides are TGTGCCAGTAGTATCGGAGATACGCAGTATTTT. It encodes CASSIGDTQYF. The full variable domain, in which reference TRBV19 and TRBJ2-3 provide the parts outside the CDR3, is DGGITQSPKYLFRKEGQNVTLSCEQNLNHDAMYWYRQDPGQGLRLIYYSQIVNDFQKGDIAEGYSVSREKKESFPLTVTSAQKNPTAFYLCASSIGDTQYFGPGTRLTVL.

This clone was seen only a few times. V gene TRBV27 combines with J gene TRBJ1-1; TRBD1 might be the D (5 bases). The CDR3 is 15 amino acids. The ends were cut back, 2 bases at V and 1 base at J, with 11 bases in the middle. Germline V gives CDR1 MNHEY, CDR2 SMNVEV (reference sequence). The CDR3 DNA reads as TGTGCCAGCAGTTTAAATCGGGGGGGGAACACTGAAGCTTTCTTT. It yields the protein CASSLNRGGNTEAFF.

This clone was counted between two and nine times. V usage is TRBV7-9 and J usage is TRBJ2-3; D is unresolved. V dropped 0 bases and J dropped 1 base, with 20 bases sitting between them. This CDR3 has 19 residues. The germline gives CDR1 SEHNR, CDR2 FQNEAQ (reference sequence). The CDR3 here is CASSLALRVPSLGTDTQYF. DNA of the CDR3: TGTGCCAGCAGCTTAGCGCTCCGGGTCCCGAGTTTAGGCACAGATACGCAGTATTTT.

The CDR3 DNA is TGTGCCAGCAGCTTAGTCGGGGGGGCCTACAATGAGCAGTTCTTC. Amino acid sequence: CASSLVGGAYNEQFF. The V and J genes are TRBV7-9 and TRBJ2-1; the match to TRBD2 covers 8 bases. This CDR3 region has 15 residues. Germline CDR1 is SEHNR and CDR2 is FQNEAQ (reference sequence). J was trimmed by 2 bases and V by 1 base; bases with no gene match: 1.

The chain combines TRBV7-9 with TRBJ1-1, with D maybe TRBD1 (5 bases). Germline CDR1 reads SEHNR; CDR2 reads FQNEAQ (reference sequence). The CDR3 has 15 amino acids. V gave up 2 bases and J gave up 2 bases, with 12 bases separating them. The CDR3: CASSLTRQINTEAFF. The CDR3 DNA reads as TGTGCCAGCAGCTTAACCCGACAGATTAACACTGAAGCTTTCTTT.

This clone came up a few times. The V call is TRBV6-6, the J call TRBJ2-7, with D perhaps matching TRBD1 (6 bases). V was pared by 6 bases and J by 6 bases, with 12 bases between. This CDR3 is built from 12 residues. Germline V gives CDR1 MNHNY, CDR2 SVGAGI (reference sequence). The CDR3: CASSDQGTEQYF. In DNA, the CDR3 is TGTGCCAGCAGCGACCAGGGGACCGAGCAGTACTTC.

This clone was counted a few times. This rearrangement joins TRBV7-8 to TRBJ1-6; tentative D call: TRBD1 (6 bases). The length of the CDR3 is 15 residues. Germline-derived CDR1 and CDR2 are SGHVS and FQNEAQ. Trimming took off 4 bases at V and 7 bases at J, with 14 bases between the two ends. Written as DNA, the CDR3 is TGTGCCAGCAGCTCCACAGGGAAGGGCAATTCACCCCTCCACTTT. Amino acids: CASSSTGKGNSPLHF.

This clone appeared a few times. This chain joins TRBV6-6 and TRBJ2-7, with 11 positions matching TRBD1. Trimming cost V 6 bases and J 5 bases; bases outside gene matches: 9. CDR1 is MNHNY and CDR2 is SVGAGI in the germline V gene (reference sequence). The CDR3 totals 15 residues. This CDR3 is CASRDGQGAIHEQYF. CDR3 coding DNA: TGTGCCAGCAGGGATGGACAGGGGGCGATACACGAGCAGTACTTC.

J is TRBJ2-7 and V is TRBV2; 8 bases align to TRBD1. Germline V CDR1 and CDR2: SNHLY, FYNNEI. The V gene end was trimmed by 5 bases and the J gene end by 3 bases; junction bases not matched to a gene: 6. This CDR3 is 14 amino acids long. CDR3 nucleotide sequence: TGTGCCAGCAGTCCCGGACAGGGAATCTACGAGCAGTACTTC. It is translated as CASSPGQGIYEQYF.

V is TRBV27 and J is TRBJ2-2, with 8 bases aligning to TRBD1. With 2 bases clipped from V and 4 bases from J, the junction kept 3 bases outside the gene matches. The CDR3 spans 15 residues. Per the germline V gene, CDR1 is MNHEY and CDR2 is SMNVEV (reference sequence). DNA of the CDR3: TGTGCCAGCAGTTTAGCAGGGGGCGGCACCGGGGAGCTGTTTTTT. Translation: CASSLAGGGTGELFF.

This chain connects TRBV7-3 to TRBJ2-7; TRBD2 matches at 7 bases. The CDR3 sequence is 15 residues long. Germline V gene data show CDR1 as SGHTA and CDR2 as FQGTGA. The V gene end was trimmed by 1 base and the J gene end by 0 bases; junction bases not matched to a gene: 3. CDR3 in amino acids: CASSLSGGSSYEQYF. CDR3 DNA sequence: TGTGCCAGCAGCTTAAGCGGGGGTAGCTCCTACGAGCAGTACTTC.

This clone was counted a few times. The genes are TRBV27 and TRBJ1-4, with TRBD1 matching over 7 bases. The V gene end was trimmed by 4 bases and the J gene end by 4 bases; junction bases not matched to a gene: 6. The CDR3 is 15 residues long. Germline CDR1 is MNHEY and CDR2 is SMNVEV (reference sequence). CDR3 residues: CASSSFPGGNEKLFF. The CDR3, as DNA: TGTGCCAGCAGTTCCTTCCCAGGGGGTAATGAAAAACTGTTTTTT. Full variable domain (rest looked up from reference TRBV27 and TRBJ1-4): EAQVTQNPRYLITVTGKKLTVTCSQNMNHEYMSWYRQDPGLGLRQIYYSMNVEVTDKGDVPEGYKVSRKEKRNFPLILESPSPNQTSLYFCASSSFPGGNEKLFFGSGTQLSVL.